The clone carrying this T cell receptor (beta chain) was seen many times. Its antigen is currently unknown. MiXCR was run by TCRdb on the 5' RACE reads, yielding one entry per CDR3 protein. The data hold some 250,000 distinct CDR3 sequences, with more than 3.5% observed a single time. CDR1 and CDR2 from the germline V gene are MNHEY and SVGEGT. The CDR3 length is 13 residues. Trimming stripped 5 bases from V and 3 bases from J, with 11 bases between. This entry belongs to a study of T cells after yellow fever vaccination. Study at large: Fractions with few cells were prepared using SMART-Seq v4 Ultra Low Input.

Study observations and caveats: Peak timing came faster in the weaker secondary response, day 5 versus 15. Post-booster samples contained most primary-vaccination clones (nearly 98% CD4, about 90% CD8). Only a small proportion of the clonotypes turned up in both the CD4 and the CD8 compartments, likely arising from convergent recombination.

The sample in question was PBMCs, obtained 15 days after the yellow fever booster vaccination. The rearrangement uses TRBV6-2 or TRBV6-3 and TRBJ2-7; maybe TRBD1 (6 bases). This TCR was recovered from a man in his late teens or twenties who received the YFV17D yellow fever vaccine. CDR3 sequence: CASSTGTLYEQYV. In DNA form, the CDR3 reads TGTGCCAGCAGTACCGGGACACTCTACGAGCAGTACGTC.